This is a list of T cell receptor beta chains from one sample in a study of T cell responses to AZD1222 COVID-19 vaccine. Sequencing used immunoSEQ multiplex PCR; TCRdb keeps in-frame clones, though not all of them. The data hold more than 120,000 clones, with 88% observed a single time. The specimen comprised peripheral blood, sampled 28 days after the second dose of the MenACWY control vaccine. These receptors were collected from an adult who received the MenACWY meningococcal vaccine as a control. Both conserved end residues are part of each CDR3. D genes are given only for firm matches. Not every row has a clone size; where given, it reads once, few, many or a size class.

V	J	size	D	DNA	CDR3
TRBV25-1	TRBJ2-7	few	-	TGTGCCAGCAGTGAATATGACAGTTTTACCTACGAGCAGTACTTC	CASSEYDSFTYEQYF
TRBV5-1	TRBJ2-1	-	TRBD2	TGCGCCAGCAGCCGCGCTAAGCTAGCGGAGAATGAGCAGTTCTTC	CASSRAKLAENEQFF
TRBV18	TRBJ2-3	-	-	TGTGCCAGCTCACCACTCCTTGGCACAGATACGCAGTATTTT	CASSPLLGTDTQYF
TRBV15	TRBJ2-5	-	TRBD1	TGTGCCACCAGCAGAACCGGGACAGGAAGAGAGACCCAGTACTTC	CATSRTGTGRETQYF
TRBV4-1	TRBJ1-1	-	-	TGCGCCAGCAGCCATTACCCAGCTATTGTAAACTTGAACACTGAAGCTTTCTTT	CASSHYPAIVNLNTEAFF
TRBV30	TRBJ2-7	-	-	TGTGCCGGGGCGGTGGCGGGATCGGGAGAGCAGTACTTC	CAGAVAGSGEQYF
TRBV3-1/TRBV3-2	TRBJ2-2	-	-	TGTGCCAGCCGTCGGGGAGAGGGTACCGGGGAGCTGTTTTTT	CASRRGEGTGELFF
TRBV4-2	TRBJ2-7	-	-	TGTGCCAGCAGCCAAGATCGTCGCATTTACGAGCAGTACTTC	CASSQDRRIYEQYF
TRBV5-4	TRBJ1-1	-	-	TGTGCCAGCAGCCCCGACTGGGGCCGGAACACTGAAGCTTTCTTT	CASSPDWGRNTEAFF
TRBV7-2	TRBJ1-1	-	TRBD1	TGTGCCAGCAGCCCCCCTGGGCTGAGGGGGCGCGTCGGGACTGAAGCTTTCTTT	CASSPPGLRGRVGTEAFF
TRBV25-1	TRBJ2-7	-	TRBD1	TGTGCCAGCAGTGGAGGGACAGGGCTCCCCTACGAGCAGTACTTC	CASSGGTGLPYEQYF
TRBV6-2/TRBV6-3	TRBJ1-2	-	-	TGTGCCAGCAGCGTACAGGGTGACTATGGCTACACCTTC	CASSVQGDYGYTF
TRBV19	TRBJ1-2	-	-	TGTGCCAGCTGGGCGTCGGACACCTTC	CASWASDTF
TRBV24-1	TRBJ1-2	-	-	TGTGCCACCAGTGATTTGAGGGGCTACACCTTC	CATSDLRGYTF
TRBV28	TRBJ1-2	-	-	TGTGCCAGCATACTCCTCATAGGGGCAGTCAGCGGCTACACCTTC	CASILLIGAVSGYTF
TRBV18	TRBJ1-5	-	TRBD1	TGTGCCAGCTCACCGGCACAGGGGTTAATTTGGCCCCAGCATTTT	CASSPAQGLIWPQHF